These 12 T cell receptor beta chains share one sample of origin, sequenced in a study of monozygotic twins with inflammatory bowel disease. TCRdb re-analyzed the 5' RACE reads; it lists each CDR3 protein once, without DNA. The sample totals some 300,000 distinct CDR3 sequences. The source material was blood. The source of these receptors is a human donor with ulcerative colitis or Crohn's disease, or a healthy co-twin of an affected twin (not recorded which).

The chain couples TRBV4-2 to TRBJ1-2; the TCRdb call, TRBD1, lacks DNA for checking. Germline V gene sequence: CDR1 LGHNA, CDR2 YNFKEQ. This CDR3 is 14 amino acids long. CDR3 loop: CASTEPGQPYGYTF.

The chain joins TRBV20-1 to TRBJ2-3; TCRdb's D call of TRBD2 is untestable without DNA. The germline gives CDR1 DFQATT, CDR2 SNEGSKA (reference sequence). The CDR3 is made up of 14 amino acids. The CDR3: CSAGPAGSTDTQYF.

This chain joins TRBV7-3 and TRBJ2-7. The CDR3 runs to 14 residues. Germline CDR1 is SGHTA and CDR2 is FQGTGA. CDR3: CASSLTVGPYEQYF. Supplemented by reference TRBV7-3 and TRBJ2-7, the full variable domain reads GAGVSQTPSNKVTEKGKYVELRCDPISGHTALYWYRQSLGQGPEFLIYFQGTGAADDSGLPNDRFFAVRPEGSVSTLKIQRTERGDSAVYLCASSLTVGPYEQYFGPGTRLTVT.

The V gene is TRBV5-5, the J gene TRBJ2-7; TCRdb calls TRBD1, which cannot be checked without DNA. Germline lookup yields CDR1 SGHKS and CDR2 YYEKEE (reference sequence). The CDR3 has 17 amino acids. CDR3 region: CASSHTILRTGSYEQYF.

The V gene is TRBV11-2, the J gene TRBJ2-1. CDR1 and CDR2 from the germline V gene are SGHAT and FQNNGV. The CDR3 runs 15 residues. CDR3 residues: CASSLDFTGYNEQFF.

The chain combines TRBV20-1 with TRBJ2-7; TCRdb's D call, TRBD1, is unchecked because there is no DNA. The CDR3 is 12 amino acids. The germline gives CDR1 DFQATT, CDR2 SNEGSKA (reference sequence). This chain's CDR3 is CSASDTRGEQYF.

This chain connects TRBV18 to TRBJ2-3. Germline CDR1 KGHSH, CDR2 LQKENI. The CDR3 consists of 14 residues. CDR3 protein: CASSPPVHTDTQYF.

The V call is TRBV20-1, the J call TRBJ2-7; no DNA is available, so the TRBD1 call from TCRdb remains unchecked. Germline loops: CDR1 DFQATT, CDR2 SNEGSKA (reference sequence). The CDR3 totals 14 residues. The CDR3 is CSARITQGAYEQYF.

CDR3 sequence: CAWSLAANQPQHF. The rearrangement joins TRBV30 to TRBJ1-5. Germline V gene sequence: CDR1 GTSNPN, CDR2 SVGIG (reference sequence). The CDR3 is 13 amino acids.

The chain combines TRBV12-3 or TRBV12-4 with TRBJ2-7. The CDR3 has 14 residues. This CDR3 reads CASSLTQTSREQYF.

The chain couples TRBV9 to TRBJ1-4. In germline, CDR1 is SGDLS, CDR2 YYNGEE. The CDR3 length is 14 residues. CDR3 residues: CASSVAGPNEKLFF.

The CDR3 loop is CASREVATEQFF. The rearrangement joins TRBV5-1 to TRBJ2-1. The length of the CDR3 is 12 residues. In germline, CDR1 is SGHRS, CDR2 YFSETQ.